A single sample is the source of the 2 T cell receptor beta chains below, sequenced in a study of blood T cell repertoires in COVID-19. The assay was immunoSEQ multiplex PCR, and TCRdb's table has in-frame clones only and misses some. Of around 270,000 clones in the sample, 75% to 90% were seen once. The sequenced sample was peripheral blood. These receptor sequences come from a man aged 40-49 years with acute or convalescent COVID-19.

CDR3 amino acids: CASSLGTGFSYEQYF. CDR3 bases: TGTGCCAGCAGTCTAGGGACAGGGTTTTCCTACGAGCAGTACTTC. The rearrangement links TRBV2 to TRBJ2-7; 9 positions agree with TRBD1. J was trimmed by 1 base and V by 5 bases; bases with no gene match: 6. Germline V lookup: CDR1 SNHLY, CDR2 FYNNEI. CDR3 length: 15 residues.

DNA for the CDR3: TGTGCCAGCAGTGAAGGGCCATCCAACTATGGCTACACCTTC. Amino acids: CASSEGPSNYGYTF. V is TRBV6-1 and J is TRBJ1-2, with D unresolved. Germline V gene lookup returns CDR1 MNHNS and CDR2 SASEGT. The CDR3 totals 14 residues. V was clipped by 1 base and J by 2 bases, with 8 bases between them.